A selection of T cell receptor beta chains follows, all from one sample in a study of cytomegalovirus exposure and HLA in healthy donors. Only in-frame clones appear in the TCRdb table, and some are missing; sequencing was by immunoSEQ multiplex PCR. The sample consists of some 76,000 clones, approximately 94% of them appearing once. The sequenced material came from PBMCs. These receptors came from a woman aged 18-29 years in good health and CMV-seronegative. Both conserved end residues are part of each CDR3. A D gene is named only where the DNA matches it firmly. For some rows the clone size is stated as once, few or many, or as a class when expanded; others skip it.

NA	TRBJ2-7	TRBV4-3	NA	TGCGCCAGCAGCCAAGATCCCGCGGGGGCGGGGTACGAGCAGTACTTC	CASSQDPAGAGYEQYF
NA	TRBJ2-2	TRBV27	NA	TGTGCCAGCATGGTCGGTACCCTCGCCGGGGAGCTGTTTTTT	CASMVGTLAGELFF
NA	TRBJ2-5	TRBV28	NA	NA	CASSLFLYPAGLRTQYF
TRBD1	TRBJ2-3	TRBV6-1	NA	TGTGCCAGCAGTTCCGGGACAGGGCGAACAGATACGCAGTATTTT	CASSSGTGRTDTQYF
TRBD1	TRBJ2-7	TRBV7-9	few	TGTGCCAGCAGCTCCGGACAGGGATTTACCTACGAGCAGTACTTC	CASSSGQGFTYEQYF
NA	TRBJ2-3	TRBV19	NA	TGTGCCAGTAGTATCCTCGAACAGGGCCCAGATACGCAGTATTTT	CASSILEQGPDTQYF
NA	TRBJ1-4	TRBV6-1	NA	TGTGCCAGCAGTGACGGCCAGGGAAGTGAAAAACTGTTTTTT	CASSDGQGSEKLFF
NA	TRBJ2-1	TRBV28	NA	TGTGCCAGCAGTTTGGTAGCCGCGTATACTGAGCAGTTCTTC	CASSLVAAYTEQFF
TRBD1	TRBJ1-4	TRBV5-1	NA	TGCGCCAGCAGCTTGGCAGGGGGTGGTGAAAAACTGTTTTTT	CASSLAGGGEKLFF
TRBD1	TRBJ1-1	TRBV2	NA	TGTGCCAGCAGTGTCGACAGGGGCGCTTTCTTT	CASSVDRGAFF
TRBD1	TRBJ1-1	TRBV4-1	NA	TGCGCCAGCAGTCCAGGACAGGTCCCTGCAGCTTTCTTT	CASSPGQVPAAFF
NA	TRBJ1-5	TRBV7-9	NA	TGTGCCAGCAGCTTGGGCTATAGCAATCAGCCCCAGCATTTT	CASSLGYSNQPQHF
NA	TRBJ2-1	TRBV9	NA	TGTGCCAGCAGCGTATCAGGGGGACTTTCCTACAATGAGCAGTTCTTC	CASSVSGGLSYNEQFF
TRBD2	TRBJ2-7	TRBV6-1	NA	TGTGCCAGCAGTGAAGCGTCTAGCGGGGCCCCCGAGCAGTACTTC	CASSEASSGAPEQYF
NA	TRBJ1-5	TRBV21-1	NA	TGTGCCAGCAGTAATGGGACAGGTAACAATCAGCCCCAGCATTTT	CASSNGTGNNQPQHF
NA	TRBJ2-2	TRBV5-1	NA	TGCGCCAGCAGCTTGGCCCCAGACACCGGGGAGCTGTTTTTT	CASSLAPDTGELFF
NA	TRBJ2-7	TRBV19	NA	TGTGCCAGTAGTATGTCTATGCAGTACTTC	CASSMSMQYF
TRBD1	TRBJ1-1	TRBV4-1	NA	TGCGCCAGCAGCCAAGTGCTACAGGGGTTGAACACTGAAGCTTTCTTT	CASSQVLQGLNTEAFF
TRBD2	TRBJ2-1	TRBV5-8	NA	TGTGCCAGCAGCTCCGGACTAGCGGGACCCTACAATGAGCAGTTCTTC	CASSSGLAGPYNEQFF
NA	TRBJ1-2	TRBV4-3	NA	TGCGCCAGCAGCCAAGATACAGGGACTAACTATGGCTACACCTTC	CASSQDTGTNYGYTF
TRBD1	TRBJ2-4	TRBV5-1	NA	TGCGCCAGCAGCCGGGACAGAGTGAACATTCAGTACTTC	CASSRDRVNIQYF
NA	TRBJ2-1	TRBV5-6	once	TGTGCCAGCAGCCATCAGGTGATATACAATGAGCAGTTCTTC	CASSHQVIYNEQFF
NA	TRBJ2-3	TRBV6-6	NA	TGTGCCAGCAGTTACCTTGGCAGGGTGGGCACAGATACGCAGTATTTT	CASSYLGRVGTDTQYF
TRBD2	TRBJ2-1	TRBV2	NA	TGTGCCAGCAGTGGTCGGGGTAGCGGGAACAGTGAGCAGTTCTTC	CASSGRGSGNSEQFF
TRBD2	TRBJ2-6	TRBV4-3	NA	TGCGCCAGCAGCTCAAGAGGGCTAGCGGGGGCAGGGGCCAACGTCCTGACTTTC	CASSSRGLAGAGANVLTF
TRBD1	TRBJ1-2	TRBV28	NA	TGTGCCAGCAGTTTAGACAGGGGGCATGGCTACACCTTC	CASSLDRGHGYTF
TRBD1	TRBJ2-5	TRBV7-6	NA	TGTGCCAGCAGCCCTAGACAGGGGCAAGAGACCCAGTACTTC	CASSPRQGQETQYF
NA	TRBJ1-4	TRBV23-1	NA	TGCGCCAGCAGCCCGACAGACCTTAATGAAAAACTGTTTTTT	CASSPTDLNEKLFF
NA	TRBJ2-7	TRBV5-6	NA	TGTGCCAGCAGCTTAATCGACTCAGACGAGCAGTACTTC	CASSLIDSDEQYF